A single sample gave rise to the 14 T cell receptor beta chains below, sequenced in a study of siplizumab effects on memory and regulatory T cells. Clones were sequenced by immunoSEQ multiplex PCR, and TCRdb holds only the in-frame ones, with some missing. The sample contains about 15,000 clones, around 43% of which appear only once. Their antigens are not known. Coculturing at 37°C lasted roughly 6 days for the mixed lymphocyte reaction cells. Material for sequencing was CFSE-low (dividing) CD4+ T cells sorted from an allogeneic mixed lymphocyte reaction. Source of these receptors: a human donor in good health; the cells came from an allogeneic mixed lymphocyte reaction. Some clones in this sample may be carry-over from other donors' samples.

This clone has ten or more counts. The chain is built from TRBV7-2 and TRBJ2-7; D might be TRBD1 (5 bases). The CDR3 is made up of 14 amino acids. Germline CDR1 reads SGHTA; CDR2 reads FQGNSA. The V and J ends lost 0 bases and 5 bases respectively, with 11 bases between them. The CDR3: CASSLAAPRDEQYF. In DNA, the CDR3 is TGTGCCAGCAGCTTAGCGGCCCCCAGGGACGAGCAGTACTTC.

CDR3 DNA sequence: TGCGCCAGCAGTTTACTAGCGGGAGGAGAGACCCAGTACTTC. Translation gives CASSLLAGGETQYF. The V call is TRBV10-2, the J call TRBJ2-5, with 12 bases identical to TRBD2. With 5 bases clipped from V and 4 bases from J, the junction kept 2 bases outside the gene matches. CDR1 is WSHSY, CDR2 SAAADI, per germline. This CDR3 contains 14 residues.

The chain employs TRBV10-1 and TRBJ2-6, with D hard to call. This CDR3 comprises 17 residues. V was trimmed by 5 bases and J by 5 bases, leaving 19 bases between them. Germline V gives CDR1 WNHNN, CDR2 SYGVQD (reference sequence). The CDR3 sequence: CASSQILAQSRANVLTF. DNA of the CDR3: TGCGCCAGCAGTCAGATACTCGCACAAAGTCGGGCCAACGTCCTGACTTTC.

Only a few counts were recorded for this clone. The chain recombines TRBV9 with TRBJ1-5; possibly TRBD1 for D (5 bases). Germline-derived CDR1 and CDR2 are SGDLS and YYNGEE. Trimming stripped 4 bases from V and 2 bases from J, with 16 bases between. This CDR3 contains 16 residues. The CDR3 spells CASSPRTRDGNQPQHF. CDR3 sequence (DNA): TGTGCCAGCAGCCCAAGGACAAGGGATGGCAATCAGCCCCAGCATTTT. Full variable domain (missing parts from reference TRBV9 and TRBJ1-5): DSGVTQTPKHLITATGQRVTLRCSPRSGDLSVYWYQQSLDQGLQFLIQYYNGEERAKGNILERFSAQQFPDLHSELNLSSLELGDSALYFCASSPRTRDGNQPQHFGDGTRLSIL.

This clone was found a few times. The V call is TRBV27, the J call TRBJ2-3; 7 bases fit TRBD2. The V gene's germline CDR1 is MNHEY and CDR2 SMNVEV (reference sequence). Losses at the gene ends were 6 bases for V and 5 bases for J; bases not matched to a gene: 14. This CDR3 contains 16 residues. The CDR3 DNA reads TGTGCCAGCAGGCCGAGGACTAGTGGGGGGGTAGATACGCAGTATTTT. Encoded protein: CASRPRTSGGVDTQYF.

The CDR3 protein is CASSLMTLPPGQFF. CDR3 nucleotides: TGTGCCAGCAGCCTGATGACACTGCCCCCGGGGCAGTTCTTC. This chain joins TRBV11-2 and TRBJ2-1; D remains unclear. Germline V gene lookup returns CDR1 SGHAT and CDR2 FQNNGV. With 5 bases removed from V and 12 bases from J, the gap between germline ends came to 20 bases. The CDR3 extends over 14 amino acids.

This clone was seen a single time. The rearrangement joins TRBV19 to TRBJ1-3; D not certain. The CDR3 runs to 15 residues. Trimming cost V 5 bases and J 5 bases, with 16 bases left between them. CDR1 and CDR2 (germline): LNHDA, SQIVND (reference sequence). The CDR3 spells CASSGQASGRNTIYF. DNA for the CDR3: TGTGCCAGTAGTGGTCAAGCGAGTGGGCGAAACACCATATATTTT.

This clone was detected a few times. The chain has TRBV2 and TRBJ2-2; 8 nucleotides match TRBD2. The CDR3 length is 16 residues. J lost 4 bases, V lost 6 bases, and 10 bases had no gene match. Looked up from germline, CDR1 is SNHLY and CDR2 is FYNNEI. CDR3 in amino acids: CASSKRLASSTGELFF. CDR3 DNA: TGTGCCAGCAGCAAACGACTAGCGTCGAGCACCGGGGAGCTGTTTTTT.

V gene TRBV21-1 combines with J gene TRBJ2-3; the listed D gene, TRBD2, was not tested against the DNA. TRBV21-1 is annotated as a pseudogene. The CDR3 is 18 residues long. The CDR3 sequence: CASSKSRTSGTSTDTQYF. CDR3 sequence (DNA): TGTGCCAGCAGCAAAAGCCGGACTAGCGGAACTAGCACAGATACGCAGTATTTT.

The CDR3 DNA follows: TGTGCCAGCAGCTTAGAGGGGACCCCCATCTACAATGAGCAGTTCTTC. This gives the protein CASSLEGTPIYNEQFF. This sequence joins TRBV7-2 and TRBJ2-1; D may be TRBD1 or TRBD2 (5 bases each). Germline lookup yields CDR1 SGHTA and CDR2 FQGNSA. Trimming shortened V by 1 base and J by 3 bases, and 13 bases separated the two germline ends. This CDR3 has 16 residues.

In its sample, this clone is medium-sized. DNA for the CDR3: TGTGCCAGCAGTGGTGCCGGGGCCGGTCAGCCCCAGCATTTT. Translated, it gives CASSGAGAGQPQHF. The V gene is TRBV6-1, the J gene TRBJ1-5, with D possibly matching TRBD1 (5 bases). The CDR3 has 14 amino acids. V lost 4 bases to trimming and J lost 6 bases, with 13 bases between them. CDR1 MNHNS and CDR2 SASEGT come from the germline V gene.

This clone occurred a few times. V usage is TRBV11-3 and J usage is TRBJ2-2; 7 positions agree with TRBD1. Germline values: CDR1 SGHNT, CDR2 YENEEA. The CDR3 totals 14 residues. V dropped 3 bases and J dropped 7; count of bases not matched to a gene: 5. The DNA for the CDR3 is TGTGCCAGCAGCTTGACAGGGTCGATCGGGGAGCTGTTTTTT. Protein product: CASSLTGSIGELFF. Drawing the rest from reference TRBV11-3 and TRBJ2-2, the complete variable domain is EAGVVQSPRYKIIEKKQPVAFWCNPISGHNTLYWYLQNLGQGPELLIRYENEEAVDDSQLPKDRFSAERLKGVDSTLKIQPAELGDSAVYLCASSLTGSIGELFFGEGSRLTVL.

This clone was seen only a few times. This chain links TRBV19 with TRBJ2-3; 12 bases agree with TRBD1. The germline CDR1 and CDR2 sequences are LNHDA and SQIVND (reference sequence). V shed 6 bases and J 4 bases; nucleotides not matched to a gene: 11. The CDR3 is made up of 17 amino acids. The CDR3 region has the DNA TGTGCCAGTAGCCCTGGGACAGGGGGCATTTGGCCAGATACGCAGTATTTT. Protein: CASSPGTGGIWPDTQYF.

CDR3 bases: TGTGCCAGCAGCTTCTTTCGGGGATTCTACAATGAGCAGTTCTTC. It specifies CASSFFRGFYNEQFF. The V and J genes are TRBV7-9 and TRBJ2-1, with a weak D call TRBD2 (5 bases). This CDR3 comprises 15 residues. The germline V and J ends were trimmed by 3 bases and 3 bases, with 12 bases remaining between them. Germline CDR1 reads SEHNR; CDR2 reads FQNEAQ (reference sequence).